Presented here are 15 T cell receptor beta chains from one specimen sequenced in a study of blood T cell repertoires in COVID-19. Profiling relied on immunoSEQ multiplex PCR, and the TCRdb table lists in-frame clones only, not all of them. This sample has hundreds of thousands of clones, with over 80% found just once. Sequenced material: PBMCs or T cells enriched from blood (not recorded which). Receptors originate from a man between 45 and 60 years old who had been exposed to COVID-19.

The V call is TRBV19, the J call TRBJ2-6; TRBD1 agrees at 7 bases. The junction had 7 bases not matched to a gene; V was cut back by 5 bases and J by 0 bases. From germline, CDR1 is LNHDA and CDR2 SQIVND (reference sequence). The CDR3 consists of 17 residues. This CDR3 is CASSPDRTYSGANVLTF. CDR3 nucleotides: TGTGCCAGTAGTCCGGACAGGACTTACTCTGGGGCCAACGTCCTGACTTTC.

The rearrangement uses TRBV11-2 and TRBJ2-5, with 8 bases matching TRBD1. The CDR3 is 15 amino acids. The germline V gene has CDR1 SGHAT and CDR2 FQNNGV. J gave up 5 bases and V 1 base, and 6 bases lay outside the gene matches. CDR3 region: CASSLGPGGYETQYF. CDR3 nucleotides: TGTGCCAGCAGCTTAGGCCCAGGGGGCTACGAGACCCAGTACTTC.

This clone occurred once. This chain joins TRBV5-6 and TRBJ1-2; D gene uncertain. The CDR3 totals 11 residues. Germline assignment: CDR1 SGHDT and CDR2 YYEEEE. Trimming stripped 0 bases from V and 13 bases from J, with 10 bases between. As DNA, the CDR3 is TGTGCCAGCAGCTTGGAACTCACGCTCACCTTC. The encoded protein is CASSLELTLTF.

This chain connects TRBV11-3 to TRBJ2-1; the match to TRBD2 covers 11 bases. Germline V gene sequence: CDR1 SGHNT, CDR2 YENEEA. The CDR3 totals 17 residues. V gave up 4 bases and J gave up 2 bases; unmatched junction bases: 7. The CDR3: CASSSGDSGRAYNEQFF. The CDR3 DNA sequence: TGTGCCAGCAGCTCAGGTGATAGCGGGAGGGCCTACAATGAGCAGTTCTTC.

This sequence joins TRBV28 and TRBJ2-1; 11 positions match TRBD1. The CDR3 length is 17 residues. Losses at the gene ends were 6 bases for V and 5 bases for J; bases not matched to a gene: 12. Germline V lookup: CDR1 MDHEN, CDR2 SYDVKM. This CDR3 reads CASSSGTGGRLDNEQFF. The CDR3 coding sequence is TGTGCCAGCAGCTCCGGGACAGGGGGTCGTTTGGACAATGAGCAGTTCTTC.

This chain connects TRBV7-6 to TRBJ1-1; D is undetermined. Germline CDR1 is SGHVS and CDR2 is FNYEAQ. Trimming pared 3 bases from V and 13 bases from J, leaving 18 bases between. The CDR3 covers 13 residues. CDR3 sequence (DNA): TGTGCCAGCAGCTTGGAGCTACCGGGAGGCCTTTTCTTT. This translates into CASSLELPGGLFF.

The J gene is TRBJ1-6, the V gene TRBV5-1; D is perhaps TRBD1 (6 bases). This CDR3 is 14 amino acids long. Germline CDR1 and CDR2: SGHRS and YFSETQ. V was trimmed by 4 bases and J by 6 bases, leaving 11 bases between them. The CDR3 sequence is CASSLADSNSPLHF. The CDR3 nucleotides are TGCGCCAGCAGCCTCGCGGACAGTAATTCACCCCTCCACTTT.

The gene calls are TRBV7-3 and TRBJ2-1, with a possible D match to TRBD2 (7 bases). The V end lost 5 bases, the J end lost 9 bases, and 11 bases lay between the germline ends. The CDR3 totals 12 residues. Looked up from germline, CDR1 is SGHTA and CDR2 is FQGTGA. The chain's CDR3 is CASSRGGGEQFF. Here the CDR3 DNA reads TGTGCCAGCAGCCGGGGAGGGGGTGAGCAGTTCTTC.

This sequence joins TRBV5-1 and TRBJ1-3; 7 bases match TRBD1. CDR1 and CDR2 (germline): SGHRS, YFSETQ. This CDR3 contains 15 residues. The V segment lost 5 bases and the J segment 2 bases; nucleotides outside the gene matches: 7. CDR3 protein: CASREGQSTGNTIYF. As DNA, the CDR3 is TGCGCCAGCAGGGAGGGACAGTCAACTGGAAACACCATATATTTT.

J is TRBJ2-3 and V is TRBV7-6, with TRBD2 identical over 13 bases. This CDR3 spans 17 amino acids. Germline V CDR1 and CDR2: SGHVS, FNYEAQ. Trimming removed 1 base from V and 3 bases from J; junction bases left unmatched: 4. The CDR3 DNA sequence: TGTGCCAGCAGCTTAGGGACTAGCGGGGGTGTTACAGATACGCAGTATTTT. Amino acid sequence: CASSLGTSGGVTDTQYF. Using reference TRBV7-6 and TRBJ2-3 for the parts outside the CDR3, the full variable domain is GAGVSQSPRYKVTKRGQDVALRCDPISGHVSLYWYRQALGQGPEFLTYFNYEAQQDKSGLPNDRFSAERPEGSISTLTIQRTEQRDSAMYRCASSLGTSGGVTDTQYFGPGTRLTVL.

The rearrangement joins TRBV7-3 to TRBJ2-1; tentatively, D is TRBD2 (6 bases). CDR1 and CDR2 from the germline V gene are SGHTA and FQGTGA. CDR3 length: 15 amino acids. Deletions cut 3 bases from V and 6 bases from J, with 15 bases between. The CDR3 DNA reads as TGTGCCAGCAGCTTGATACGGGGGATAGGCAATGAGCAGTTCTTC. Its protein product is CASSLIRGIGNEQFF.

The V and J genes are TRBV10-3 and TRBJ1-1; the match to TRBD1 covers 8 bases. Looked up from germline, CDR1 is ENHRY and CDR2 is SYGVKD. Losses at the gene ends were 5 bases for V and 5 bases for J; bases not matched to a gene: 4. This CDR3 has 13 residues. The CDR3 DNA follows: TGTGCCATCAGTCTACAGGGGGGGACTGAAGCTTTCTTT. This translates into CAISLQGGTEAFF.

The rearrangement links TRBV4-1 to TRBJ2-7, with 9 bases identical to TRBD1. J gave up 6 bases and V 4 bases, and 7 bases lay outside the gene matches. There are 14 residues in the CDR3. Germline V gene data show CDR1 as MGHRA and CDR2 as YSYEKL. CDR3 sequence: CASSPERQGGEQYV. The CDR3 nucleotides read TGCGCCAGCAGCCCAGAGAGACAGGGGGGCGAGCAGTACGTC.

The chain is built from TRBV7-9 and TRBJ1-5; tentative D call: TRBD1 (5 bases). Trimming removed 3 bases from V and 3 bases from J, with 6 bases in between. Germline CDR1 is SEHNR and CDR2 is FQNEAQ (reference sequence). There are 13 residues in the CDR3. The CDR3 DNA is TGTGCCAGCAGCTTGGGGCCCAATCAGCCCCAGCATTTT. It is translated as CASSLGPNQPQHF.

This clone was seen only once. This chain links TRBV6-5 with TRBJ2-2; possible D gene TRBD1, 6 bases. Germline CDR1 reads MNHEY; CDR2 reads SVGAGI. V was trimmed by 2 bases and J by 4 bases, leaving 11 bases between them. The CDR3 contains 15 residues. CDR3 in DNA: TGTGCCAGCAGTTACACAGGACAGATCACCGGGGAGCTGTTTTTT. Translating gives CASSYTGQITGELFF.